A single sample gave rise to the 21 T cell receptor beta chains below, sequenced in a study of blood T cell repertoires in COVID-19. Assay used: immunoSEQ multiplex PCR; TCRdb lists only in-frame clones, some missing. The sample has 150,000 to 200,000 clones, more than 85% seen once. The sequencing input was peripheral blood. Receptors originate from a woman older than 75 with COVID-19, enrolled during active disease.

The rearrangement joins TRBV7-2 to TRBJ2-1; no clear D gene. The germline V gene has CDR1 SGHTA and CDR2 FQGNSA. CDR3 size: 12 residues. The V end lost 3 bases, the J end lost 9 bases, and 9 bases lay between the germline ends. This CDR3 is CASSLTVREQFF. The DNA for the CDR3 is TGTGCCAGCAGCTTGACTGTGCGTGAGCAGTTCTTC. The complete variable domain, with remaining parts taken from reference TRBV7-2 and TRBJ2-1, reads GAGVSQSPSNKVTEKGKDVELRCDPISGHTALYWYRQSLGQGLEFLIYFQGNSAPDKSGLPSDRFSAERTGGSVSTLTIQRTQQEDSAVYLCASSLTVREQFFGPGTRLTVL.

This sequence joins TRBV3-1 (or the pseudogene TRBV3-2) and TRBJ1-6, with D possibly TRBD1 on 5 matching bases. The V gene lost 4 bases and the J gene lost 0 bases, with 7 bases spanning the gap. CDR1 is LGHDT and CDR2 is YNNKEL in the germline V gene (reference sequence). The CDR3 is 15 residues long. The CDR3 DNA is TGTGCCAGCAGCCCGACAGCCTCCTATAATTCACCCCTCCACTTT. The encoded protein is CASSPTASYNSPLHF.

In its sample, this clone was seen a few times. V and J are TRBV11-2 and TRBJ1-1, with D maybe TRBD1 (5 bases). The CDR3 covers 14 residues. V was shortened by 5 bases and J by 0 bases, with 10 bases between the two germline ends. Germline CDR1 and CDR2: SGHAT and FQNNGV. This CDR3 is CASSADTMNTEAFF. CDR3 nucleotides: TGTGCCAGCAGCGCGGACACCATGAACACTGAAGCTTTCTTT.

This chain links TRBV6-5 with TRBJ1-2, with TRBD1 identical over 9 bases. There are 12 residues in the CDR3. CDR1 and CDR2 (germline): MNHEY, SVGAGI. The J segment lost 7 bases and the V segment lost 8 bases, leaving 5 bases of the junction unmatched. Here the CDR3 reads CASRTGDGGYTF. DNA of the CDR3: TGTGCCAGCCGGACAGGGGATGGTGGCTACACCTTC.

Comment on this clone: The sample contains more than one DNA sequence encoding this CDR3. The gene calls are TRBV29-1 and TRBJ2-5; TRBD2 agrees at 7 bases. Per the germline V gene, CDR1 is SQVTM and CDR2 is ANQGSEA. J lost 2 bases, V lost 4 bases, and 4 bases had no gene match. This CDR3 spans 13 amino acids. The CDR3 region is CSVVRLAQETQYF. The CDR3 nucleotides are TGCAGCGTTGTCAGACTAGCTCAAGAGACCCAGTACTTC.

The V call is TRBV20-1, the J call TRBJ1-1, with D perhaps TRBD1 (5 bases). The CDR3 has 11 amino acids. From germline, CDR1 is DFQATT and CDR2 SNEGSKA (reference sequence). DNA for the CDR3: TGCAGGGGGGGTTTTGACACTGAAGCTTTCTTT. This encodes CRGGFDTEAFF.

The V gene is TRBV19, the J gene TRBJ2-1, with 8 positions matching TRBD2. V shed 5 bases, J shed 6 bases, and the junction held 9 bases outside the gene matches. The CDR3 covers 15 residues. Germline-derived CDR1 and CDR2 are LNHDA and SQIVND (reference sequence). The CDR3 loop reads CASSVAGTSPNEQFF. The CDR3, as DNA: TGTGCCAGTAGTGTTGCCGGGACTAGTCCCAATGAGCAGTTCTTC.

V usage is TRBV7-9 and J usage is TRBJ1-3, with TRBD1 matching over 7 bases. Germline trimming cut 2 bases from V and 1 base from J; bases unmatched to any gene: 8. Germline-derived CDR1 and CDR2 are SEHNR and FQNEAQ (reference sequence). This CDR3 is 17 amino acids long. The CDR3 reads CASSLSTGSRSGNTIYF. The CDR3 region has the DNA TGTGCCAGCAGCTTATCGACAGGGTCACGATCTGGAAACACCATATATTTT.

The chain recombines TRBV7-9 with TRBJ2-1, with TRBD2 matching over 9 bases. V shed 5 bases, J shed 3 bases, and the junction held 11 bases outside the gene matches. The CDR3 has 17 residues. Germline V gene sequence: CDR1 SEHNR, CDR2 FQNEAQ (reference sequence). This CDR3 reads CASSLSGSPALYNEQFF. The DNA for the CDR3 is TGTGCCAGCAGCCTTAGCGGGAGCCCTGCTCTCTACAATGAGCAGTTCTTC. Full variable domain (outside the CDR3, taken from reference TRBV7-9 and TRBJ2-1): DTGVSQNPRHKITKRGQNVTFRCDPISEHNRLYWYRQTLGQGPEFLTYFQNEAQLEKSRLLSDRFSAERPKGSFSTLEIQRTEQGDSAMYLCASSLSGSPALYNEQFFGPGTRLTVL.

CDR3 in amino acids: CASSDSGKETQYF. The DNA of the CDR3 is TGTGCCAGTAGTGATAGCGGGAAAGAGACCCAGTACTTC. J is TRBJ2-5 and V is TRBV19; 8 nucleotides match TRBD2. The trim removed 5 bases at V and 3 bases at J, leaving 2 bases unmatched. CDR1 and CDR2 from the germline V gene are LNHDA and SQIVND (reference sequence). CDR3 length: 13 amino acids.

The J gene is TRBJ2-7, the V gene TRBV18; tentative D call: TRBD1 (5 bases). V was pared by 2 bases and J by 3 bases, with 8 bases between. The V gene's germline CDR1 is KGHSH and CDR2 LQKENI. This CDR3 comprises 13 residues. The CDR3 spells CASSPKGFYEQYF. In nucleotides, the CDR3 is TGTGCCAGCTCACCAAAGGGGTTCTACGAGCAGTACTTC. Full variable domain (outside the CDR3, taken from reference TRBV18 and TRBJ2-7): NAGVMQNPRHLVRRRGQEARLRCSPMKGHSHVYWYRQLPEEGLKFMVYLQKENIIDESGMPKERFSAEFPKEGPSILRIQQVVRGDSAAYFCASSPKGFYEQYFGPGTRLTVT.

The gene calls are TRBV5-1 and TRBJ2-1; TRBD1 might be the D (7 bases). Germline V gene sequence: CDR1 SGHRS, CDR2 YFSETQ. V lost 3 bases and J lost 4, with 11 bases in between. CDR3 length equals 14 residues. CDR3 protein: CASSSEGQYNEQFF. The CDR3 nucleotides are TGCGCCAGCAGCTCGGAGGGACAGTACAATGAGCAGTTCTTC. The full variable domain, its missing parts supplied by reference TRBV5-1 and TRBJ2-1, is KAGVTQTPRYLIKTRGQQVTLSCSPISGHRSVSWYQQTPGQGLQFLFEYFSETQRNKGNFPGRFSGRQFSNSRSEMNVSTLELGDSALYLCASSSEGQYNEQFFGPGTRLTVL.

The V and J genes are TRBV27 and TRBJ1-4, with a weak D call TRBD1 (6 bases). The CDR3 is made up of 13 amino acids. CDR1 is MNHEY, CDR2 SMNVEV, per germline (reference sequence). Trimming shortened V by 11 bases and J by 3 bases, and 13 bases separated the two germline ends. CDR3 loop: CAGNRVANEKLFF. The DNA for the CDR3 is TGTGCCGGCAACAGGGTAGCTAATGAAAAACTGTTTTTT.

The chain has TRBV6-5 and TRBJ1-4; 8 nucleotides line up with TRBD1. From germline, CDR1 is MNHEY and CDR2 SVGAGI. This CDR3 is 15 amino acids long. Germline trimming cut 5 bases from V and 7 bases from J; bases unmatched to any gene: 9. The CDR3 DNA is TGTGCCAGCAGTCAATTGGACAGGGTGGGTGAAAAACTGTTTTTT. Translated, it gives CASSQLDRVGEKLFF.

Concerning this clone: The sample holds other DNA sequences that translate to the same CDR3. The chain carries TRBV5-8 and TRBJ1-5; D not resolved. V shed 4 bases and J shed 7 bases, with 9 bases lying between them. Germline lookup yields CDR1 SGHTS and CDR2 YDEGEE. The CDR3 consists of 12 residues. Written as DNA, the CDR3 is TGTGCCAGCAGCCCACGGGGACAGCCCCAGCATTTT. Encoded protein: CASSPRGQPQHF.

CDR3 DNA: TGTGCCAGCAGCTTCCTAACAGGGGGAAACACCATATATTTT. As protein: CASSFLTGGNTIYF. The chain joins TRBV7-2 to TRBJ1-3; D possibly corresponds to TRBD1 (6 bases). Trimming left V 3 bases short and J 4 bases short, with 10 bases between. The germline gives CDR1 SGHTA, CDR2 FQGNSA. CDR3 length: 14 residues.

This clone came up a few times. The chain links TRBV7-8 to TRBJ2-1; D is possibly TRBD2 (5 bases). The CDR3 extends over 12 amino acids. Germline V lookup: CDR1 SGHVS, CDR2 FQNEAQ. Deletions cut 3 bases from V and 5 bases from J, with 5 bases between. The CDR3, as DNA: TGTGCCAGCAGCTTCGGGAACAATGAGCAGTTCTTC. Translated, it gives CASSFGNNEQFF.

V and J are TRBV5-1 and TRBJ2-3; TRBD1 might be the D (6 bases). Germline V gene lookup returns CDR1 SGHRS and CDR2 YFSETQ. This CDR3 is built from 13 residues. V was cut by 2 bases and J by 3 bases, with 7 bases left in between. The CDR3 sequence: CASSFQGTDTQYF. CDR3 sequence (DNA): TGCGCCAGCAGCTTTCAGGGGACAGATACGCAGTATTTT.

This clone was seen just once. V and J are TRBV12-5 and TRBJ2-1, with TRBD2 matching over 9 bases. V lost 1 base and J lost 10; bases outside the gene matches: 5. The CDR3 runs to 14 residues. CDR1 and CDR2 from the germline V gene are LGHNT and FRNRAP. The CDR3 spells CASGLGTSAGEQFF. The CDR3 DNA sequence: TGTGCTAGTGGTTTGGGGACTAGCGCGGGAGAGCAGTTCTTC. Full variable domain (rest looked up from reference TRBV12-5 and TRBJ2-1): DARVTQTPRHKVTEMGQEVTMRCQPILGHNTVFWYRQTMMQGLELLAYFRNRAPLDDSGMPKDRFSAEMPDATLATLKIQPSEPRDSAVYFCASGLGTSAGEQFFGPGTRLTVL.

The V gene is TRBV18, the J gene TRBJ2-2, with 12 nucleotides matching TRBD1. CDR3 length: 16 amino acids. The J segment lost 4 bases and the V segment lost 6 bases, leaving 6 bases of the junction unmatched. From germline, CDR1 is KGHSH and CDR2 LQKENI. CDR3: CASSLGTGGVTGELFF. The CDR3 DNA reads TGTGCCAGCTCTCTCGGGACAGGGGGCGTCACCGGGGAGCTGTTTTTT.

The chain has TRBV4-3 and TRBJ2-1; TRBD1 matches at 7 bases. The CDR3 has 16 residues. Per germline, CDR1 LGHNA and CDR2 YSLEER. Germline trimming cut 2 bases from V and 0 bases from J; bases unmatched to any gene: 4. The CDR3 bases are TGCGCCAGCAGCCAAACAGGGGTTGGCTCCTACAATGAGCAGTTCTTC. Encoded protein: CASSQTGVGSYNEQFF.